This T cell receptor beta chain emerged from a study of blood T cell repertoires in COVID-19. At the level of the study: The United States, Italy and Spain supplied acute and convalescent COVID-19 samples. T cells, B-cell-depleted T cells, or PBMCs supplied cDNA or gDNA.

This clone was counted only a few times. Generated by immunoSEQ multiplex PCR, the TCRdb table keeps only in-frame clones and is missing some. Of some 400,000 clones in the sample, more than 75% are singletons; the top ten hold about 10%. CDR1 and CDR2 (germline): MDHEN, SYDVKM. This CDR3 spans 14 amino acids. The V end was cut by 6 bases, the J end by 0 bases, with 11 bases between. Seattle cases were enrolled at active infection and followed longitudinally. This TCR was sampled from a woman aged 30 to 39 with COVID-19, enrolled during active disease. This chain links TRBV28 with TRBJ1-1, with D possibly being TRBD1 (5 bases). Material: peripheral blood. The CDR3 loop reads CASSFTRVNTEAFF. CDR3 coding DNA: TGTGCCAGCAGCTTTACCAGGGTGAACACTGAAGCTTTCTTT.